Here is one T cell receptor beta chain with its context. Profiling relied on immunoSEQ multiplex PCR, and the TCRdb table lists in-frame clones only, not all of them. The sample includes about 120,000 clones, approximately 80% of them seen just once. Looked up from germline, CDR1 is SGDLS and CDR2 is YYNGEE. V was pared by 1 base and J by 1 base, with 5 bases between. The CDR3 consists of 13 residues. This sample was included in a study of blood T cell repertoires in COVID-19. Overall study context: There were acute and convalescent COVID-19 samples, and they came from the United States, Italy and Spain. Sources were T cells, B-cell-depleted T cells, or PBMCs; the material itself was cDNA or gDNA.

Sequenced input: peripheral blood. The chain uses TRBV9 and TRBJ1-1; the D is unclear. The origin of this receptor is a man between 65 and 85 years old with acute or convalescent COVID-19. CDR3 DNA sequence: TGTGCCAGCAGCGTACGTCCGAACACTGAAGCTTTCTTT. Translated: CASSVRPNTEAFF.